Below are 17 T cell receptor beta chains sequenced from a single sample in a study of radiotherapy plus CTLA-4 blockade in lung cancer. Some clones are missing from TCRdb's copy, which holds only in-frame ones; the method was immunoSEQ multiplex PCR. The sample carries about 85,000 clones, approximately 83% recorded once. The sequences come from peripheral blood, collected from a patient treated with radiotherapy plus ipilimumab. These receptors were taken from a human donor with non-small cell lung cancer who had a partial response to radiotherapy plus ipilimumab.

Worth noting for this clone: Germline and junction disagree at one end, which may indicate a read error. CDR3 nucleotide sequence: TGTGCCAGTAGCCACCGGGAAGAGACCCAGTACTTC. Protein sequence: CASSHREETQYF. V gene TRBV14 combines with J gene TRBJ2-5; no reliable D call. Germline CDR1 reads SGHDN; CDR2 reads FVKESK. The CDR3 runs to 12 residues.

This chain links TRBV6-1 with TRBJ1-1, with 7 bases that match TRBD1. The CDR3 spans 17 residues. V shed 0 bases, J shed 0 bases, and the junction held 7 bases outside the gene matches. Germline CDR1 MNHNS, CDR2 SASEGT. CDR3 coding DNA: TGTGCCAGCAGTGAAGCCCGACAGGGACCTATGAACACTGAAGCTTTCTTT. Translating it yields CASSEARQGPMNTEAFF.

CDR3 in DNA: TGTGCCAGTAGTTCTCGGACAGGGGGCTCCCCAGATACGCAGTATTTT. Translation: CASSSRTGGSPDTQYF. V gene TRBV19 combines with J gene TRBJ2-3; TRBD1 agrees at 11 bases. V dropped 5 bases and J dropped 4; count of bases not matched to a gene: 8. This CDR3 has 16 residues. In germline, CDR1 is LNHDA, CDR2 SQIVND (reference sequence).

The V call is TRBV7-6, the J call TRBJ2-1; 11 bases are shared with TRBD1. Trimming took 1 base from V and 5 from J; bases not matched to a gene: 4. The germline CDR1 and CDR2 sequences are SGHVS and FNYEAQ. The CDR3 has 16 amino acids. CDR3 sequence: CASSLERTGGHNEQFF. DNA of the CDR3: TGTGCCAGCAGCTTAGAGAGGACAGGGGGCCACAATGAGCAGTTCTTC.

The chain has TRBV5-1 and TRBJ1-4; tentatively, D is TRBD1 (5 bases). There are 14 residues in the CDR3. Germline V gene sequence: CDR1 SGHRS, CDR2 YFSETQ. The V and J ends lost 0 bases and 3 bases respectively, with 6 bases between them. This chain's CDR3 is CASSLGQSNEKLFF. In nucleotides, the CDR3 is TGCGCCAGCAGCTTGGGACAGTCTAATGAAAAACTGTTTTTT.

There are a few counts of this clone. The chain recombines TRBV6-1 with TRBJ1-2, with 8 bases matching TRBD1. The CDR3 length is 15 residues. The junction had 8 bases not matched to a gene; V was cut back by 0 bases and J by 8 bases. Per the germline V gene, CDR1 is MNHNS and CDR2 is SASEGT. CDR3 in DNA: TGTGCCAGCAGTGAAGCGACAGGGGAGGTCAGCGGCTACACCTTC. As protein: CASSEATGEVSGYTF.

This chain links TRBV2 with TRBJ2-2; D not certain. V was trimmed by 3 bases and J by 6 bases, leaving 14 bases between them. This CDR3 region has 15 residues. Germline V gives CDR1 SNHLY, CDR2 FYNNEI. DNA of the CDR3: TGTGCCAGCAGTGAGGTCGGTAGCCGAGCCGGGGAGCTGTTTTTT. Translation: CASSEVGSRAGELFF.

This chain uses TRBV5-5 with TRBJ1-1; 8 nucleotides match TRBD1. Germline V gene sequence: CDR1 SGHKS, CDR2 YYEKEE (reference sequence). The V segment lost 3 bases and the J segment 5 bases; nucleotides outside the gene matches: 6. CDR3 length: 14 amino acids. The CDR3 nucleotides are TGTGCCAGCAGCTCCCAGGACAGGGTAACTGAAGCTTTCTTT. Translating gives CASSSQDRVTEAFF.

The chain employs TRBV11-2 and TRBJ1-1; D may be TRBD1 (5 bases). Germline assignment: CDR1 SGHAT and CDR2 FQNNGV. CDR3 length equals 16 residues. Trimming removed 4 bases from V and 3 bases from J, with 18 bases in between. The CDR3 DNA reads TGTGCCAGCAGCTCTTACGGGACTGTTGAGGACACTGAAGCTTTCTTT. Translated, it gives CASSSYGTVEDTEAFF.

This clone was observed once. CDR3 nucleotide sequence: TGTGCCAGCAGCTTAGATGCAGATAACACCGGGGAGCTGTTTTTT. Its protein is CASSLDADNTGELFF. The chain couples TRBV11-3 to TRBJ2-2; no reliable D call. Trimming took off 0 bases at V and 2 bases at J, with 7 bases between the two ends. This CDR3 comprises 15 residues. Looked up from germline, CDR1 is SGHNT and CDR2 is YENEEA.

As for this clone: At one end, the junction sequence differs from germline, possibly due to a read error. Other DNA variants within this sample encode the same CDR3. The rearrangement links TRBV2 to TRBJ2-7; D remains ambiguous. CDR3 length: 11 residues. The germline V gene encodes CDR1 SNHLY and CDR2 FYNNEI. CDR3 in amino acids: CARSAAYEQYF. Here the CDR3 DNA reads TGCGCCAGGAGCGCGGCCTACGAGCAGTACTTC.

This clone was seen only once. The chain joins TRBV4-1 to TRBJ2-2, with 11 bases fitting TRBD1. The CDR3 loop spans 17 amino acids. Germline V gene data show CDR1 as MGHRA and CDR2 as YSYEKL. V was pared by 4 bases and J by 6 bases, with 10 bases of the junction left unmatched. CDR3 loop: CASSPGQGAFAAGELFF. The CDR3 region has the DNA TGCGCCAGCAGCCCCGGACAGGGGGCTTTCGCGGCCGGGGAGCTGTTTTTT.

This rearrangement joins TRBV30 to TRBJ2-7; the D is unclear. The CDR3 length is 13 residues. CDR1 and CDR2 from the germline V gene are GTSNPN and SVGIG (reference sequence). V was pared by 4 bases and J by 4 bases, with 14 bases between. The CDR3: CAWTGVPMYEQYF. CDR3 sequence (DNA): TGTGCCTGGACGGGTGTCCCGATGTACGAGCAGTACTTC.

This clone has only a few counts. CDR3 sequence (DNA): TGTGCCAGTACCTTCCGGGACAGGGGCATTAAGAGCAATCAGCCCCAGCATTTT. It is translated as CASTFRDRGIKSNQPQHF. The V and J genes are TRBV19 and TRBJ1-5, with TRBD1 matching over 10 bases. The CDR3 has 18 residues. Germline lookup yields CDR1 LNHDA and CDR2 SQIVND (reference sequence). V gave up 7 bases and J gave up 1 base; unmatched junction bases: 13. Full variable domain (outside the CDR3, taken from reference TRBV19 and TRBJ1-5): DGGITQSPKYLFRKEGQNVTLSCEQNLNHDAMYWYRQDPGQGLRLIYYSQIVNDFQKGDIAEGYSVSREKKESFPLTVTSAQKNPTAFYLCASTFRDRGIKSNQPQHFGDGTRLSIL.

The sample holds one count of this clone. The chain joins TRBV27 to TRBJ1-1, with D tentatively TRBD1 (5 bases). Germline V gene data show CDR1 as MNHEY and CDR2 as SMNVEV (reference sequence). Trimming removed 5 bases from V and 1 base from J, with 14 bases in between. There are 15 residues in the CDR3. The CDR3 DNA follows: TGTGCCAGCAGTCCATGGGGGGTAGAGAACACTGAAGCTTTCTTT. Its translation: CASSPWGVENTEAFF.

The chain couples TRBV5-1 to TRBJ1-4; weak D call: TRBD1 (6 bases). CDR1 SGHRS and CDR2 YFSETQ come from the germline V gene. Trimming took 8 bases from V and 7 from J, leaving 18 bases between them. This CDR3 is built from 14 residues. The CDR3 nucleotides are TGCGCCAGTCGGGGGGCCCAGGTTGGTGAAAAACTGTTTTTT. Amino acid sequence: CASRGAQVGEKLFF.

The chain recombines TRBV7-2 with TRBJ2-4; D perhaps matches TRBD2 (6 bases). The CDR3 is 16 amino acids. Deletions cut 1 base from V and 1 base from J, with 11 bases between. Per germline, CDR1 SGHTA and CDR2 FQGNSA. The CDR3, as DNA: TGTGCCAGCAGCTTAGGTTCGGGAGTGGCCAAAAACATTCAGTACTTC. This sequence encodes CASSLGSGVAKNIQYF.